This T cell receptor beta chain was sequenced during a study of blood T cell repertoires in COVID-19 (TCRdb year 2020). Some background on the complete study: Samples covering the acute and convalescent phases of COVID-19 were provided by collaborators in the United States, Italy and Spain. The prospective study material was composed of cDNA or gDNA derived from T cells, B-cell-depleted T cells, or PBMCs. Subjects who had been exposed to COVID-19, were actively infected with it, or had recovered from it provided the deeply sampled blood TCRbeta repertoires that made up the dataset. The repertoires were released in a freely available public database meant as a resource for research on the immune response to SARS-CoV-2. Samples were obtained from the ongoing ImmuneRACE study (first 160 participants) and from 1,254 subjects provided by 6 global collaborators. Nearly every sample came with metadata listing a de-identified subject ID, COVID-19 status, age in years and sex. HLA class I and class II types, where available, came from metadata supplied by the sample provider rather than from assay-based typing. The investigation overall reported the following: The amount of clinical and demographic metadata varied by source and participant and was provided uncurated.

At one collaborating source in Seattle, patients were enrolled during active infection and were followed longitudinally through the course of disease. Whole blood was collected in K2EDTA tubes by collaborating institutions according to the institutions' own protocols. For TCRbeta analysis, collaborators shipped samples as frozen whole blood, isolated PBMCs, or DNA extracted from either of those sample types. The immunoSEQ Assay, a bias-controlled multiplex PCR, was used to amplify TCRbeta CDR3 regions from genomic DNA. As for the original processing: The number of nucleated cells in each sample was estimated by amplification of reference gene primers within the assay. To quantify the absolute abundance of each unique TCRbeta CDR3 rearrangement, sequence reads were collapsed and filtered. Productive Simpson clonality was computed per sample as the square root of Simpson's diversity index over productive rearrangements. TCRdb took over this immuneACCESS table, retaining in-frame rearrangements with V and J assigned. Such tables are incomplete; in checked studies, under half of the missing clones stem from an unresolved V gene, and the remainder is unexplained. Clone size and the V and J calls come from that table; the DNA yielded D and trimming. The sample table contains fewer than 300,000 clones; only one count was recorded for around 90% of them. The ten largest clones capture roughly 5.9% of the sample.

About this clone itself: It lacks a known antigen. Within one base of it there is no much larger clone, and no base qualities were kept.

The CDR3 holds 14 amino acids from the cysteine to the phenylalanine. Just CDR3 DNA is preserved here, 42 bases in frame from base 1. Taken from the germline V gene (reference sequence), the CDR1 and CDR2 loops are LGHDT and YNNKEL. V was cut back by 1 base and J by 3 bases, leaving a gap of 9 bases between them. Sequenced: peripheral blood. The rearranged chain carries TRBV3-1 (or the pseudogene TRBV3-2) and TRBJ1-2; TRBD1 could be the D gene, as 5 bases match. The sequence came from a woman aged 45-59 years with COVID-19, enrolled during active disease. The CDR3 is CASSQVGRDYGYTF. The DNA sequence is given as TGTGCCAGCAGCCAAGTAGGCAGGGACTATGGCTACACCTTC.